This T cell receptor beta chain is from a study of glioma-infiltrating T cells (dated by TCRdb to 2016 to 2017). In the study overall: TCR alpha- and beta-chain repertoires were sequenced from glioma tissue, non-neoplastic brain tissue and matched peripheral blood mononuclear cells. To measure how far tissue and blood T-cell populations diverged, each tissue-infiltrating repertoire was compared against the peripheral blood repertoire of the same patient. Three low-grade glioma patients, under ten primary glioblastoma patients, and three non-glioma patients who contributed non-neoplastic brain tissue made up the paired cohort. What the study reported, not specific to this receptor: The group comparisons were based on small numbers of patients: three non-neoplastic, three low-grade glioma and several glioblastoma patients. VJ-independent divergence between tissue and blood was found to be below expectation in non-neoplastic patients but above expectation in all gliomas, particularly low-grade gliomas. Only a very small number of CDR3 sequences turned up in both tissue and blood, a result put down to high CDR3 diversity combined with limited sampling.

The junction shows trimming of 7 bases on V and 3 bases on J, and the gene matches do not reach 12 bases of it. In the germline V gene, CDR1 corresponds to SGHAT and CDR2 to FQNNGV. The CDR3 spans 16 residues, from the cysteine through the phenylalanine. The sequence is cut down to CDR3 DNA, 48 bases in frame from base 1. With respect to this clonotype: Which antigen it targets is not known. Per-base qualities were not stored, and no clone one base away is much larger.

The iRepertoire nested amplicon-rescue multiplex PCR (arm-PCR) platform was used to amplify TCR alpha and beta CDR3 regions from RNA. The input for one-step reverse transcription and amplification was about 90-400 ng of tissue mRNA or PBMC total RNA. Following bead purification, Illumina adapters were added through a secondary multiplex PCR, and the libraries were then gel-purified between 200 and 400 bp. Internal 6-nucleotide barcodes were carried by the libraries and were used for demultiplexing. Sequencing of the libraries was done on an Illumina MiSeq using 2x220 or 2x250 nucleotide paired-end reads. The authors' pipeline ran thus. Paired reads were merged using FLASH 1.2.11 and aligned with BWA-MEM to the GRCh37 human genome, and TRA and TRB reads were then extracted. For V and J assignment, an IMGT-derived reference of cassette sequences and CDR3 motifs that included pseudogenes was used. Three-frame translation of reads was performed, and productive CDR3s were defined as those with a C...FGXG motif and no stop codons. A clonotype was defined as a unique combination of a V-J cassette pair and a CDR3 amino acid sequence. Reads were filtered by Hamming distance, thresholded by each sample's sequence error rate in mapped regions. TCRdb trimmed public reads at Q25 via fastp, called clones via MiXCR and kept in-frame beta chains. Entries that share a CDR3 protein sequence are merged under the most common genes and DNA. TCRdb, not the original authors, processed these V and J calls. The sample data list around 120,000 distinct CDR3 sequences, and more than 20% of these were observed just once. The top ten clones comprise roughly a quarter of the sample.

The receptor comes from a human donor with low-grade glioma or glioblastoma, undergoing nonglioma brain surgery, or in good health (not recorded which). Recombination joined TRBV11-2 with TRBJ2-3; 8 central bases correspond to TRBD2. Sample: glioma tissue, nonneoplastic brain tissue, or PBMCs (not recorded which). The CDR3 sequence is CASTTLAEGGTDTQYF. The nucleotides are TGTGCCAGCACTACACTAGCGGAGGGGGGTACAGATACGCAGTATTTT.